The 11 T cell receptor beta chains given below trace back to one sample, sequenced in a study of shared clonotypes between healthy human individuals. Measured with immunoSEQ multiplex PCR; TCRdb has only the in-frame clones, and not every one. The profile covers about 680,000 clones, with less than 80% appearing a single time and roughly 1.9% taken by the ten largest. Specimen: memory CD4+ T cells sorted from blood. As to subset: CD45RA-negative fraction. The receptors shown here come from a woman aged 25 to 45 in good health.

This clone has a handful of counts. The chain combines TRBV11-3 with TRBJ2-3; D gene ambiguous. The CDR3 has 12 residues. Germline V gene data show CDR1 as SGHNT and CDR2 as YENEEA. V lost 5 bases and J lost 2, with 5 bases in between. CDR3 DNA: TGTGCCAGCAGCGCTGCCACAGATACGCAGTATTTT. Amino acid sequence: CASSAATDTQYF.

The chain combines TRBV7-3 with TRBJ2-1; 11 nucleotides agree with TRBD2. The CDR3 has 18 amino acids. The trim removed 2 bases at V and 4 bases at J, leaving 10 bases unmatched. In germline, CDR1 is SGHTA, CDR2 FQGTGA. CDR3 DNA: TGTGCCAGCAGCTTACAACTAGCGGGGGTCGGCGGTTACAATGAGCAGTTCTTC. It translates to CASSLQLAGVGGYNEQFF.

The chain uses TRBV7-3 and TRBJ2-1; a possible D gene is TRBD2 (6 bases). The CDR3 has 16 amino acids. CDR1 SGHTA and CDR2 FQGTGA come from the germline V gene. V was trimmed by 6 bases and J by 10 bases, leaving 25 bases between them. Here the CDR3 DNA reads TGTGCCAGCAGTCCCTCGGGGGAGCGCGCTCTAAGGGAGCAGTTCTTC. It yields the protein CASSPSGERALREQFF.

This clone was seen repeatedly, ten times or more. The chain combines TRBV6-1 with TRBJ1-4, with TRBD1 matching over 7 bases. J was trimmed by 3 bases and V by 7 bases; bases with no gene match: 8. Germline CDR1 reads MNHNS; CDR2 reads SASEGT. The CDR3 is 15 residues long. The CDR3 region is CASTLQGVSNEKLFF. CDR3 nucleotides: TGTGCCAGCACCCTGCAGGGGGTGTCTAATGAAAAACTGTTTTTT.

The rearrangement uses TRBV28 and TRBJ2-3; 11 nucleotides align to TRBD2. This CDR3 has 17 residues. Trimming at V came to 5 bases and at J to 2 bases, leaving 9 bases not matched to a gene. Germline assignment: CDR1 MDHEN and CDR2 SYDVKM. The DNA of the CDR3 is TGTGCCAGCAGTCCATCCGGGACTAGCGGTACCACAGATACGCAGTATTTT. It codes for CASSPSGTSGTTDTQYF.

With regard to this clone: Other DNA sequences of this sample code for an identical CDR3. J is TRBJ2-1 and V is TRBV5-1, with a possible D match to TRBD2 (6 bases). The CDR3 has 15 amino acids. Germline lookup yields CDR1 SGHRS and CDR2 YFSETQ. V was trimmed by 3 bases and J by 4 bases, leaving 14 bases between them. In DNA, the CDR3 is TGCGCCAGCAGCTCCAGTTCCGGGGGTTACAATGAGCAGTTCTTC. This encodes CASSSSSGGYNEQFF.

This CDR3 reads CASSVGGPADPNEQFF. The CDR3 DNA follows: TGTGCCAGCAGCGTAGGGGGGCCTGCTGATCCCAATGAGCAGTTCTTC. The chain carries TRBV9 and TRBJ2-1, with D perhaps matching TRBD1 (6 bases). The ends were cut back, 0 bases at V and 6 bases at J, with 16 bases in the middle. The CDR3 sequence is 16 residues long. Germline-derived CDR1 and CDR2 are SGDLS and YYNGEE.

The chain employs TRBV2 and TRBJ1-2; 7 nucleotides match TRBD1. The CDR3 has 14 amino acids. Trimming took 5 bases from V and 2 from J; bases not matched to a gene: 5. From germline, CDR1 is SNHLY and CDR2 FYNNEI. CDR3: CASSPTGDNYGYTF. CDR3 coding DNA: TGTGCCAGCAGTCCAACAGGGGACAACTATGGCTACACCTTC.

This clone was observed a few times. The chain recombines TRBV28 with TRBJ1-5; 7 bases agree with TRBD1. Germline loops: CDR1 MDHEN, CDR2 SYDVKM. The CDR3 spans 15 residues. V trimming: 5 bases; J trimming: 0 bases; junction bases outside the gene matches: 4. This chain's CDR3 is CASSDRDGSNQPQHF. Here the CDR3 DNA reads TGTGCCAGCAGTGACAGGGACGGTAGCAATCAGCCCCAGCATTTT.

This clone was recorded only once. This chain joins TRBV29-1 and TRBJ2-3; no reliable D call. Trimming cost V 4 bases and J 0 bases, with 8 bases left between them. The germline CDR1 and CDR2 sequences are SQVTM and ANQGSEA. This CDR3 is built from 13 residues. In DNA, the CDR3 is TGCAGCGTTGGGCAAGCTAGCACAGATACGCAGTATTTT. It specifies CSVGQASTDTQYF.

The gene calls are TRBV28 and TRBJ2-1, with D perhaps matching TRBD1 (5 bases). The germline V gene encodes CDR1 MDHEN and CDR2 SYDVKM. This CDR3 has 14 amino acids. Trimming removed 7 bases at V and 5 bases at J, with 15 bases between. DNA of the CDR3: TGTGCCAGCATCTGGGGCAGGGCCAACAATGAGCAGTTCTTC. This translates into CASIWGRANNEQFF. Together with reference TRBV28 and TRBJ2-1, the CDR3 gives the full variable domain: DVKVTQSSRYLVKRTGEKVFLECVQDMDHENMFWYRQDPGLGLRLIYFSYDVKMKEKGDIPEGYSVSREKKERFSLILESASTNQTSMYLCASIWGRANNEQFFGPGTRLTVL.